The following is a TCR beta chain sequence with its context. This specimen belongs to a study of blood T cell repertoires in COVID-19. Study background: Samples of COVID-19 (acute and convalescent) were obtained from the United States, Italy and Spain.

Source study methods: Reference gene primer amplification yielded estimated nucleated cell counts. Sequenced by immunoSEQ multiplex PCR; TCRdb stores in-frame clones only, minus some. V and J calls and clone size follow that table, whereas D and trimming were derived from the DNA. The table records 55,000 to 60,000 clones, 85% to 90% of them present only once. V gave up 4 bases and J gave up 10 bases, with 10 bases separating them. The CDR3 covers 11 residues. Per the germline V gene, CDR1 is MNHEY and CDR2 is SVGAGI. The chain has TRBV6-5 and TRBJ1-1; D is ambiguous. Specimen: peripheral blood. This receptor was identified in a man aged 40-55 years with active COVID-19. For the CDR3, the DNA is TGTGCCAGCAGTTCCCAACTTTCAGCTTTCTTT. This gives the protein CASSSQLSAFF.